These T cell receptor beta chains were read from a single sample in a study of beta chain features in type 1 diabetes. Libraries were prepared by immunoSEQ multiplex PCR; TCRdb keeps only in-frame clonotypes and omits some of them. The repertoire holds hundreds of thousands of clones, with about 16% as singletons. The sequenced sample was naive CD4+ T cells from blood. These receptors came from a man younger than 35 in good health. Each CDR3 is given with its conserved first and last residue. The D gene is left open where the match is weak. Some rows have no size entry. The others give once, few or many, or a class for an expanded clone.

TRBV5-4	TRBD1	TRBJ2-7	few	TGTGCCAGCGGTTCACTGACAGGGGGCTACTACGAGCAGTACTTC	CASGSLTGGYYEQYF
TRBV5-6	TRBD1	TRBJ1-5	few	TGTGCCAGCAGAGCCGGGACAGGGGATCAGCCCCAGCATTTT	CASRAGTGDQPQHF
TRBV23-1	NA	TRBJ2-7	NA	TGCGCCAGCAGTCAATGGCCGGGACTCCCCTACGAGCAGTACTTC	CASSQWPGLPYEQYF
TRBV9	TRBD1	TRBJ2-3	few	TGTGCCAGCAGCGAGGAAAGCGGGACAGGGGACACAGATACGCAGTATTTT	CASSEESGTGDTDTQYF
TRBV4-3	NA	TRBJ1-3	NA	TGCGCCAGCAGCCCGGACAGACCTCGAAACACCATATATTTT	CASSPDRPRNTIYF
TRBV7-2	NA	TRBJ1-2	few	TGTGCCAGCAGCTCGACCCCCGGGACGAGAGGCTACACCTTC	CASSSTPGTRGYTF
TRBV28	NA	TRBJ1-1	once	TGTGCCAGCAGTCCCTCGCTGGGCATCACTGAAGCTTTCTTT	CASSPSLGITEAFF
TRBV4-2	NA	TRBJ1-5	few	TGTGCCAGCAGCCAAGGGCCAGGGACGGATCAGCCCCAGCATTTT	CASSQGPGTDQPQHF
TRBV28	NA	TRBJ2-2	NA	TGTGCCCTAGGGCTGAACACCGGGGAGCTGTTTTTT	CALGLNTGELFF
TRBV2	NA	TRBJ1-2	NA	TGTGCCAGCGGTGTGAATAACTATGGCTACACCTTC	CASGVNNYGYTF
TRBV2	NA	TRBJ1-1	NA	TGTGCCAGCAGTGTATTATCTGCTGCGAACACTGAAGCTTTCTTT	CASSVLSAANTEAFF
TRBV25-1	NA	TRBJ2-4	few	TGTGCCAGCAGTGGTGCGTTTGTCCGAGGGGACATTCAGTACTTC	CASSGAFVRGDIQYF
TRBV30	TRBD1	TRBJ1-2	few	TGTGCCTGGAGTGTACAAGGCAGGGGGACAGTCGGCTATGGCTACACCTTC	CAWSVQGRGTVGYGYTF
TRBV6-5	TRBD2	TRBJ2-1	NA	TGTGCCAGCAGTTACGGGACTAGCGGGGGCCGCAATGAGCAGTTCTTC	CASSYGTSGGRNEQFF
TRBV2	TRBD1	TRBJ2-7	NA	TGTGCCAGCAGAGCCCCGGGACAGGGGCGCTACGAGCAGTACTTC	CASRAPGQGRYEQYF
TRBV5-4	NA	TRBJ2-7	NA	TGTGCCAGCAGCTTGGCCGAAAGGGGCGAGCAGTACTTC	CASSLAERGEQYF
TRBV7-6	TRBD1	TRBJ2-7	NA	TGTGCCAGCAGCAACACAGGGGTGATAAACGCTGGCGAGCAGTACTTC	CASSNTGVINAGEQYF
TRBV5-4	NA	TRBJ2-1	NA	TGTGCCAGCAGCCTACTAGCTGAGCAGTTCTTC	CASSLLAEQFF
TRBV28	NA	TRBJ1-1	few	TGTGCCAGCAGTCCCGGGGCCCAGGGTGTCGCTGAAGCTTTCTTT	CASSPGAQGVAEAFF
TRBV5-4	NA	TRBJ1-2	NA	TGTGCCAGCAGCTTGGCCGTTGTAGGGACAGGCTACACCTTC	CASSLAVVGTGYTF
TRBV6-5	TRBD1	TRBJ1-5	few	TGTGCCAGCAGCAACGCCAGGGGGTTTCAGCCCCAGCATTTT	CASSNARGFQPQHF
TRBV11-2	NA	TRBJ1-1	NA	TGTGCCAGCAGCATGAAAGGGGACACTGAAGCTTTCTTT	CASSMKGDTEAFF
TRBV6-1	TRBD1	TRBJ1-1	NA	TGTGCCAGCAGAGGACAGGGGTTGGCCACTGAAGCTTTCTTT	CASRGQGLATEAFF
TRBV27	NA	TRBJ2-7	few	TGTGCCAGCAGAATTCCGGGACAAAGCTCCTACGAGCAGTACTTC	CASRIPGQSSYEQYF
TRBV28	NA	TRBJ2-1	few	TGTGCCAGCAGTTTAGTGGGATTCTCCTACAATGAGCAGTTCTTC	CASSLVGFSYNEQFF
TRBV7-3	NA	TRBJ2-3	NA	TGTGCCAGCAGCCAGGGAAGACTAGTACCAGATACGCAGTATTTT	CASSQGRLVPDTQYF
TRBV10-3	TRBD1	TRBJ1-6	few	TGTGCCATCAGTATACAGGGGGCCGGTAATTCACCCCTCCACTTT	CAISIQGAGNSPLHF
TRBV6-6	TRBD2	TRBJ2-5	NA	TGCGCCACCACTCCCCAAGCGGGGCCCCAAGAGACCCAGTACTTC	CATTPQAGPQETQYF
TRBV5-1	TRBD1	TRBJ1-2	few	TGCGCCAGCAGCTACACAGGGGACTATGGCTACACCTTC	CASSYTGDYGYTF
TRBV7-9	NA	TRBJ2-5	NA	TGTGCCAGCAGCCGGGGCATTGAAGAGACCCAGTACTTC	CASSRGIEETQYF
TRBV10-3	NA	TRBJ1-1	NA	TGTGCCATCAACAGGGACTCGAACACTGAAGCTTTCTTT	CAINRDSNTEAFF
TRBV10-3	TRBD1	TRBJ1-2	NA	TGTGCCATCAGTGAGAACACAGGGGGCGCGGATGGCTACACCTTC	CAISENTGGADGYTF
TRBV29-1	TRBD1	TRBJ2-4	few	TGCAGCGTCTTTACAGGGGGCCGAAACATTCAGTACTTC	CSVFTGGRNIQYF
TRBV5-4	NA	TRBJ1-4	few	TGTGCCAGCAGCTTGAATTGGAGAGGGGAAAATGAAAAACTGTTTTTT	CASSLNWRGENEKLFF
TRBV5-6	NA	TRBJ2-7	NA	TGTGCCAGCAGCGTCAGGGAGGAGCCCTACGAGCAGTACTTC	CASSVREEPYEQYF
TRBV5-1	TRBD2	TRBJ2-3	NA	TGCGCCAGCAGCTTAGCGGGGGCCAGCGGAGATACGCAGTATTTT	CASSLAGASGDTQYF
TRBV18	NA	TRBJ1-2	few	TGTGCCAGCTCACCACCGGCATCTCTTGACAGCCGCTATGGCTACACCTTC	CASSPPASLDSRYGYTF
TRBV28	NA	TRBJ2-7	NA	TGTGCCAGCAGGGACGTGCAGGGACGGATCTACGAGCAGTACTTC	CASRDVQGRIYEQYF
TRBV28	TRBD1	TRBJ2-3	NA	TGTGCCAGCAGTGGTCCCGGGACAGGGAGCCCAGATACGCAGTATTTT	CASSGPGTGSPDTQYF
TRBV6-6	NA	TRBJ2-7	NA	TGTGCCAGCAGTTCCGCCGGGACAACCGAGCAGTACTTC	CASSSAGTTEQYF
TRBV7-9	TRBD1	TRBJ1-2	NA	TGTGCCAGCAGTCCTAGGGACAGGGATGGCTACACCTTC	CASSPRDRDGYTF
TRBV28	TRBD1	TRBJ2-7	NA	TGTGCCAGCAGTTCGGACAGGGGGCCCGACGAGCAGTACTTC	CASSSDRGPDEQYF